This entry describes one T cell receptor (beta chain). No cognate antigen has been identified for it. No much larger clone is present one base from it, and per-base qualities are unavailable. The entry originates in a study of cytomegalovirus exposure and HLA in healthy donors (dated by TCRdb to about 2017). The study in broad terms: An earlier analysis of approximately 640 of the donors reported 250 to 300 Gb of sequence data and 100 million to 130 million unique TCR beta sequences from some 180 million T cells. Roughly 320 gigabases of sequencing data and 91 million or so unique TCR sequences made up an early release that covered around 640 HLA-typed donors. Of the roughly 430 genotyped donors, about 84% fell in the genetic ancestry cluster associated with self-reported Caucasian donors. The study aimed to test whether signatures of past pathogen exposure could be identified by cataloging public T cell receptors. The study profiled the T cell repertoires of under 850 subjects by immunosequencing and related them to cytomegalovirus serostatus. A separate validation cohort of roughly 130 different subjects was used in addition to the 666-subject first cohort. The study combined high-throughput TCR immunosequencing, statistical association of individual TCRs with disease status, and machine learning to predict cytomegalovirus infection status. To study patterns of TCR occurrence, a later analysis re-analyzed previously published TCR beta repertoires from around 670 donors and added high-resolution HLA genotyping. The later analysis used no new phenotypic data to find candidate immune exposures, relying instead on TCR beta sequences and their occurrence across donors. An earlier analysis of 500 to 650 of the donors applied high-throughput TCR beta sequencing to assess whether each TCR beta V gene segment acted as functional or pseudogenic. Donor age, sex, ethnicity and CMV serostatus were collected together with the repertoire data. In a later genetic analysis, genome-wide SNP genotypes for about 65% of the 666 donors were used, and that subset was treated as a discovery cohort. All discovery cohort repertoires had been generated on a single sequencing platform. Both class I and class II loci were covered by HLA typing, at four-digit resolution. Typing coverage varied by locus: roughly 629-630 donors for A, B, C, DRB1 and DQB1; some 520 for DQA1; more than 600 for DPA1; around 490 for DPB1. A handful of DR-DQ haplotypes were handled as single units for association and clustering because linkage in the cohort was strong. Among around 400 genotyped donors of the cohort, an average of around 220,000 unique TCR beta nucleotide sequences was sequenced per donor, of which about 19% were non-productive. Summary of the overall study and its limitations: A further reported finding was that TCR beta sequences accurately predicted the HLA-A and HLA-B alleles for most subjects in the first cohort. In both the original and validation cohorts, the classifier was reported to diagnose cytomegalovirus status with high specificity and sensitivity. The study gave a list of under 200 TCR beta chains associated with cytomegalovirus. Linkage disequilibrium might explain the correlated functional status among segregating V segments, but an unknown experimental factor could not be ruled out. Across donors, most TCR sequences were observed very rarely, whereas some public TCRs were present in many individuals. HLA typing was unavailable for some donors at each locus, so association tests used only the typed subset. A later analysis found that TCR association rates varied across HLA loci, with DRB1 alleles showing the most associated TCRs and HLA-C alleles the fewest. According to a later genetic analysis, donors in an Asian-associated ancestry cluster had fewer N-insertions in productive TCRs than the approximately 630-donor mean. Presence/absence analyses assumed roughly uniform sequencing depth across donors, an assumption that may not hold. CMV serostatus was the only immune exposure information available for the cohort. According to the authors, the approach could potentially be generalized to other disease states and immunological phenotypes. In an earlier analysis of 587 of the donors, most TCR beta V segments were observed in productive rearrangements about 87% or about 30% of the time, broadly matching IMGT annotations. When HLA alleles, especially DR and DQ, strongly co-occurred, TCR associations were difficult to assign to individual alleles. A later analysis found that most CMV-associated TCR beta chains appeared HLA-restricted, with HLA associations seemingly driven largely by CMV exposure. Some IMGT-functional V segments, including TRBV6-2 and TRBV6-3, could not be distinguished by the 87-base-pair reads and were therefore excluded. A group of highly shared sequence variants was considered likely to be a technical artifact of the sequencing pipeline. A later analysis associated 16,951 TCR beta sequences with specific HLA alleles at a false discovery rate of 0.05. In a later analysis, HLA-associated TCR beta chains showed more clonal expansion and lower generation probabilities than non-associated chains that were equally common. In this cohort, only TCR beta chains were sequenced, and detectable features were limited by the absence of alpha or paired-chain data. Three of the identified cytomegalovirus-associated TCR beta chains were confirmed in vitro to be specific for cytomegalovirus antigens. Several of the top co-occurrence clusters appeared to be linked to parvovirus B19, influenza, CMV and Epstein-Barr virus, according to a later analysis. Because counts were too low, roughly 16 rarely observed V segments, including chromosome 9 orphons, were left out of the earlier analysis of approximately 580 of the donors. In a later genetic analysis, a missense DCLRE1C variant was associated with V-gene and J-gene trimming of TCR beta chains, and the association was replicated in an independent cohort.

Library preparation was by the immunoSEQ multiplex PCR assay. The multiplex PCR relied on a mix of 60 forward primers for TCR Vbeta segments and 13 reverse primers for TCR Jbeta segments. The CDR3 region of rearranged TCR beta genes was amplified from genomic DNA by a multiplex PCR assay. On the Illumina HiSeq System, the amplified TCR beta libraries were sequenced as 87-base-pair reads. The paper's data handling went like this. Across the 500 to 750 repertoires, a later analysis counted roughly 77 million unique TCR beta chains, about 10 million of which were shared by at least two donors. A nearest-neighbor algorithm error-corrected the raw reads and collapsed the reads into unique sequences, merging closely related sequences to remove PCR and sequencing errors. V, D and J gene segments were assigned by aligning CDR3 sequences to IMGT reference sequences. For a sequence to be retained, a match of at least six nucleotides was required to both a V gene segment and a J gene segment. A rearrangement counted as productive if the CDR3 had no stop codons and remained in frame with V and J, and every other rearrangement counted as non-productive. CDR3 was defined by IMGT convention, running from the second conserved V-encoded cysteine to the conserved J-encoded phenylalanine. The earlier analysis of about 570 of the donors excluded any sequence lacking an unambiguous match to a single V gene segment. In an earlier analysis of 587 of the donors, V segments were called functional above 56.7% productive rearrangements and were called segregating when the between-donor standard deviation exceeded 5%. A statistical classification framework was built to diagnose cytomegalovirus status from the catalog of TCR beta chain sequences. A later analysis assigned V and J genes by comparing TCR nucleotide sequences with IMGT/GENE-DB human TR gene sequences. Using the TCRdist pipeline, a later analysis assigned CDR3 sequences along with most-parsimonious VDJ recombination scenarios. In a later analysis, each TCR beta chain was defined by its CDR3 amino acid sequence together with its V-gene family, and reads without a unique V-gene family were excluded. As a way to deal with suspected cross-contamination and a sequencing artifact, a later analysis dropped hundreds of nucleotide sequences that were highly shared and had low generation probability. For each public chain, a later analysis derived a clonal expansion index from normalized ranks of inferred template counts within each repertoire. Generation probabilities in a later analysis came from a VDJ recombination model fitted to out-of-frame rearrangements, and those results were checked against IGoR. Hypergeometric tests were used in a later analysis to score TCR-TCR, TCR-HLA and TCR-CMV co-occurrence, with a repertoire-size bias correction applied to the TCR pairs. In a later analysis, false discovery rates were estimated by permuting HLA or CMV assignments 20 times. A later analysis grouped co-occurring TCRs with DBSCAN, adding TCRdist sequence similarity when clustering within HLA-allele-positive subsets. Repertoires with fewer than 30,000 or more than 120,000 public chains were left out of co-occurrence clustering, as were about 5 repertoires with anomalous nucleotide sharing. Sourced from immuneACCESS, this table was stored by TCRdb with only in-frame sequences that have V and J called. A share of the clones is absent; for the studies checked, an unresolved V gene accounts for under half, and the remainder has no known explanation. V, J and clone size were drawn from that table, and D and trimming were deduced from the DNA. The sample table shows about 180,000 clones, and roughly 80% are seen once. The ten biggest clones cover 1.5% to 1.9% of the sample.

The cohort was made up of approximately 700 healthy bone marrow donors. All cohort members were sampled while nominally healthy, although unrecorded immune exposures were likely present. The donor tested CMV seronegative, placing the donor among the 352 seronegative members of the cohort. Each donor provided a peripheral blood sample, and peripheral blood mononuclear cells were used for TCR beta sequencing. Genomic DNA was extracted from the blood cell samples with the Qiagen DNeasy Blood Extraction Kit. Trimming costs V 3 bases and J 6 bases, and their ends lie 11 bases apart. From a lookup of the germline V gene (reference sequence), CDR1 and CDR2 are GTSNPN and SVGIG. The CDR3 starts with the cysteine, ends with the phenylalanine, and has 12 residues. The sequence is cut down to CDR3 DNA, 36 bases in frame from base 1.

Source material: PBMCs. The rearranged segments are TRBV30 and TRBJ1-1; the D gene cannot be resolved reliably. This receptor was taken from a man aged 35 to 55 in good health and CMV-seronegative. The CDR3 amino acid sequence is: CAWRGERAEAFF. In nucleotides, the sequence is TGTGCCTGGAGAGGTGAGAGGGCTGAAGCTTTCTTT.